Listed here is a single T cell receptor beta chain. In the authors' workflow: Reference gene primer amplification gave estimated nucleated cell counts. Profiled with immunoSEQ multiplex PCR; TCRdb holds only in-frame clones, not every one. V, J and clone size derive from that table, while D and trimming were established from the DNA sequence. The profile shows 30,000 to 35,000 clones, nearly 80% of them singletons. The data were obtained in a study of blood T cell repertoires in COVID-19. On the study more broadly: Specimens from acute and convalescent COVID-19 originated in the United States, Italy and Spain. T cells, B-cell-depleted T cells, or PBMCs provided the cDNA or gDNA that served as material.

Germline V gene sequence: CDR1 SGHVS, CDR2 FNYEAQ. J lost 2 bases, V lost 5 bases, and 6 bases had no gene match. The CDR3 has 16 amino acids. The TCR sequence derives from an elderly man with acute or convalescent COVID-19. Input material: peripheral blood. V and J are TRBV7-6 and TRBJ2-2, with 9 bases aligning to TRBD2. The CDR3 reads CASSPGLAINTGELFF. CDR3 coding DNA: TGTGCCAGCAGCCCCGGACTAGCGATTAACACCGGGGAGCTGTTTTTT.